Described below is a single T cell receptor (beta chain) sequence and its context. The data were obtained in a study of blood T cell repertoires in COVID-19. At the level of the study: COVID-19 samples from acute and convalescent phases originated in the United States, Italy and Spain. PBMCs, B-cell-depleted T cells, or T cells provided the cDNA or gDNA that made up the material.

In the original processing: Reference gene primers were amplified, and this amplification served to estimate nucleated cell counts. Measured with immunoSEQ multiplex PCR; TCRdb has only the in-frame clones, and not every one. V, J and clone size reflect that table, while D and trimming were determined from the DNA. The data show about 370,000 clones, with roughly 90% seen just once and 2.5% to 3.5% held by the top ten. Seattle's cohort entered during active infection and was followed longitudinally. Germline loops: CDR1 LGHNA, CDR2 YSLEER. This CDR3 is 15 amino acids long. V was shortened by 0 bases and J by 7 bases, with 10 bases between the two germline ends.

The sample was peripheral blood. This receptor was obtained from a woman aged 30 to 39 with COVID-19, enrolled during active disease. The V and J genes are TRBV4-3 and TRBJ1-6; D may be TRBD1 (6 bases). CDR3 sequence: CASSQEPRGNSPLHF. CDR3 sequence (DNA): TGCGCCAGCAGCCAAGAACCCAGGGGAAATTCACCCCTCCACTTT.